One TCR beta chain is described in this entry. As yet, its antigen is unknown. PCR amplification relied on 60 Vbeta primers (plus 13 Jbeta primers). The data were produced by immunoSEQ multiplex PCR, yet TCRdb's version contains in-frame clones alone and is incomplete. The sample consists of 150,000 or so clones, approximately 73% of them appearing once. This specimen comes from a study of cytomegalovirus exposure and HLA in healthy donors. At the time of sampling, donors were nominally healthy, though unrecorded immune exposures were likely. This CDR3 is 16 amino acids long. V was trimmed by 0 bases and J by 1 base, leaving 13 bases between them. Germline V lookup: CDR1 SGDLS, CDR2 YYNGEE. Study-wide results and caveats: As a later analysis revealed, most CMV-associated TCR beta chains appeared HLA-restricted. Sequencing had likely introduced a cluster of highly shared sequence variants as an artifact. The productive fraction for most TCR beta V segments was about 87% or about 30% in an earlier analysis.

This receptor was obtained from a woman younger than 35 in good health and CMV-seronegative. The sequenced sample was PBMCs. V usage is TRBV9 and J usage is TRBJ2-5; perhaps TRBD2 as D (5 bases). The CDR3 bases are TGTGCCAGCAGCGTAGCCGGCGGAGGAAGCCAAGAGACCCAGTACTTC. This encodes CASSVAGGGSQETQYF.